This paragraph reports one T cell receptor beta chain. Its antigen is unknown. This specimen comes from a study of shared clonotypes between healthy human individuals. Findings and caveats of the study: Naive subsets, compared against memory subsets, generally had larger estimated richness values.

The CDR3 contains 13 residues. V lost 9 bases, J lost 5 bases, and 17 bases lay in between. Germline-derived CDR1 and CDR2 are PRHDT and FYEKMQ (reference sequence). Each sample came from a Caucasian adult donor living in Nashville, Tennessee. It was into CD45RA+ naive and CD45RA-negative memory subsets that the CD4+ cells were split. The test was conducted at deep level. Assay used: immunoSEQ multiplex PCR; TCRdb lists only in-frame clones, some missing. The sample has 1,400,000 or so clones; about 98.5% are singletons. Input material: naive CD4+ T cells sorted from blood. Subset in this sample: CD45RA+ positively selected. This chain uses TRBV13 with TRBJ2-7; the D call may be TRBD1 or TRBD2 (5 bases each). The TCR sequence derives from a man aged 25-45 years in good health. The CDR3 region has the DNA TGTGCCAGGCGCCGGGTGGGGGTTGACGAGCAGTACTTC. Amino acids: CARRRVGVDEQYF.